This T cell receptor (beta chain) was observed in a study of T-cell memory formation after mild COVID-19. Germline CDR1 and CDR2: SGHAT and FQNNGV. V was clipped by 5 bases and J by 4 bases, with 14 bases between them. The CDR3 totals 15 residues. TCRdb reprocessed the 5' RACE reads via MiXCR and lists one record per CDR3 protein. Of 350,000 or so distinct CDR3 sequences in the sample, around 21% were seen once. The V call is TRBV11-2, the J call TRBJ2-2; D is undetermined. Source material: PBMCs or a T cell subset sorted from them (not recorded which). The receptor was isolated from an adult woman who had mild COVID-19 (a few samples of this study predate the infection). Cell type and time point are not known. The CDR3 loop reads CASSPRRSSTGELFF. The CDR3 DNA reads TGTGCCAGCAGCCCCCGTCGGTCGAGCACCGGGGAGCTGTTTTTT.